This T cell receptor beta chain was sequenced for a study of T cells after yellow fever vaccination. General study results and limits: A small proportion of clonotypes was detected in both the CD4 and CD8 compartments. A weaker but faster secondary response was observed, peaking on day 5 versus 15.

The germline CDR1 and CDR2 sequences are SGHRS and YFSETQ. The CDR3 runs 15 residues. Trimming pared 0 bases from V and 3 bases from J, leaving 11 bases between. Only a few counts were recorded for this clonotype. Antigen unknown. Generation of TCR cDNA used 5'RACE template switching (which added a universal primer site and UMIs). TCRdb fed the 5' RACE reads into MiXCR, producing one record per CDR3 protein. The sample gives about 130,000 distinct CDR3 sequences, approximately 7% of which show up once; around 2.6% is in the top ten. The genes are TRBV5-1 and TRBJ2-3; TRBD1 might be the D (6 bases). This clonotype originated in a man aged 18 to 35 who received the YFV17D yellow fever vaccine. The sample was CD4+ T cells sorted from PBMCs, taken roughly 10 days after the first yellow fever vaccination. The CDR3 is CASSLGPQGTDTQYF. DNA of the CDR3: TGCGCCAGCAGCTTGGGCCCCCAGGGGACAGATACGCAGTATTTT.